Listed below are T cell receptor beta chains from one sample, sequenced in a study of T cells in severe cutaneous drug reactions. TCRdb re-called the multiplex PCR reads and gives one entry per CDR3 protein, without DNA. The sample has more than 5,500 distinct CDR3 sequences; the top ten hold around 31%. Sequenced sample: cells from a skin blister. These receptors were obtained from a human donor with toxic epidermal necrolysis, a severe cutaneous drug reaction. Both conserved end residues are part of each CDR3. Expanded clones are given a class, and other clones once, few, many or no size at all.

J gene	clone size	V gene	CDR3 protein
TRBJ2-1	.	TRBV9	CASSAPGTNNEQFF
TRBJ2-1	medium-sized	TRBV14	CASSPWRGEQFF
TRBJ1-2	.	TRBV2	CASIRQAEGYTF
TRBJ2-7	.	TRBV11-2	CASSLALTLTYEQYF
TRBJ2-5	large	TRBV9	CASSVVPSDQTQYF
TRBJ1-5	.	TRBV11-2	CASSSDITGQISNQPQHF
TRBJ2-7	medium-sized	TRBV2	CASKREMYEQYF
TRBJ1-5	.	TRBV28	CASSPHVNQPQHF
TRBJ1-1	.	TRBV12-3/TRBV12-4	CASRTGRGNTEAFF
TRBJ1-1	.	TRBV2	CARDKNTEAFF
TRBJ1-3	.	TRBV7-9	CASSPDTSGNTIYF
TRBJ2-3	medium-sized	TRBV6-5	CASSSLLTGSTQYF